One sample yielded the 17 T cell receptor beta chains listed below, sequenced in a study of T-cell reconstitution after alpha-beta-depleted transplantation in children. Construction of the TCRbeta library involved unique molecular identifiers. TCRdb redid the calling of the PCR reads with MiXCR, one entry per CDR3 protein. The sample has hundreds of thousands of distinct CDR3 sequences; 10% to 15% are singletons. The source was PBMCs, mostly from graft donor cells, collected 360 days after TCRalphabeta/CD19-depleted stem cell transplant. These receptors originate from a male patient between 5 and 17 years old who had a stem cell transplant for acute myeloid leukemia, so the T cells may come from the graft donor.

This clonotype was counted a few times. The chain uses TRBV12-3 or TRBV12-4 and TRBJ1-4; 8 bases are a match to TRBD1. Germline trimming cut 4 bases from V and 8 bases from J; bases unmatched to any gene: 3. The CDR3 runs to 13 residues. The CDR3: CASSWGQVEKLFF. The CDR3, as DNA: TGTGCCAGCAGTTGGGGACAGGTGGAAAAACTGTTTTTT.

V and J are TRBV5-1 and TRBJ2-5; 10 nucleotides line up with TRBD1. This CDR3 is 17 amino acids long. V shed 3 bases and J 9 bases; nucleotides not matched to a gene: 17. The germline V gene has CDR1 SGHRS and CDR2 YFSETQ. CDR3 nucleotide sequence: TGCGCCAGCAGCTACAGCACCGGGACAGGGGATAGGGAGGCCCAGTACTTC. Translated, it gives CASSYSTGTGDREAQYF. The full variable domain, its missing parts supplied by reference TRBV5-1 and TRBJ2-5, is KAGVTQTPRYLIKTRGQQVTLSCSPISGHRSVSWYQQTPGQGLQFLFEYFSETQRNKGNFPGRFSGRQFSNSRSEMNVSTLELGDSALYLCASSYSTGTGDREAQYFGPGTRLLVL.

This clonotype was found a few times. This sequence joins TRBV20-1 and TRBJ2-1; TRBD2 matches at 14 bases. This CDR3 is 18 amino acids long. Germline CDR1 reads DFQATT; CDR2 reads SNEGSKA (reference sequence). V lost 1 base, J lost 1 base, and 6 bases stayed unmatched. CDR3 in DNA: TGCAGTGCTAGAGGTCTGGGACTAGCGGGAGTGTCCTACAATGAGCAGTTCTTC. Its translation: CSARGLGLAGVSYNEQFF.

This clonotype was counted only a few times. The chain couples TRBV9 to TRBJ2-1; no firm D call. The CDR3 contains 15 residues. CDR1 and CDR2 (germline): SGDLS, YYNGEE. The V end lost 3 bases, the J end lost 0 bases, and 10 bases lay between the germline ends. CDR3 protein: CASSAQTSSYNEQFF. CDR3 coding DNA: TGTGCCAGCAGCGCTCAAACAAGCTCCTACAATGAGCAGTTCTTC.

Many counts were recorded for this clonotype. The rearrangement links TRBV4-3 to TRBJ2-7, with D unclear. V was clipped by 0 bases and J by 3 bases, with 12 bases between them. CDR1 LGHNA and CDR2 YSLEER come from the germline V gene. CDR3 length: 15 residues. CDR3 in amino acids: CASSQDKGLHYEQYF. In DNA, the CDR3 is TGCGCCAGCAGCCAAGATAAGGGCCTACACTACGAGCAGTACTTC.

This clonotype was detected only a few times. This chain connects TRBV9 to TRBJ2-7; the match to TRBD2 covers 8 bases. The CDR3 has 14 amino acids. Germline V lookup: CDR1 SGDLS, CDR2 YYNGEE. V lost 3 bases and J lost 2; bases outside the gene matches: 4. CDR3 residues: CASSEGGLAYEQYF. The DNA for the CDR3 is TGTGCCAGCAGCGAGGGGGGACTAGCCTACGAGCAGTACTTC.

This chain links TRBV28 with TRBJ1-4; D not resolved. Per the germline V gene, CDR1 is MDHEN and CDR2 is SYDVKM. This CDR3 is 16 amino acids long. V was trimmed by 3 bases and J by 8 bases, leaving 19 bases between them. Here the CDR3 reads CASSFKYQELEEKLFF. CDR3 sequence (DNA): TGTGCCAGCAGTTTCAAGTATCAGGAGTTGGAGGAAAAACTGTTTTTT.

The V and J genes are TRBV28 and TRBJ1-5, with unresolved D. The CDR3 is 16 amino acids. V lost 7 bases, J lost 2 bases, and 18 bases lay in between. Germline V lookup: CDR1 MDHEN, CDR2 SYDVKM. CDR3 DNA sequence: TGTGCCAGCACCGTGCTCAGTCACCGGGGCAATCAGCCCCAGCATTTT. It specifies CASTVLSHRGNQPQHF.

Many counts were recorded for this clonotype. The chain recombines TRBV7-2 with TRBJ2-1; 9 nucleotides align to TRBD2. This CDR3 contains 15 residues. With V trimmed by 5 bases and J by 0 bases, 2 bases remained unmatched. Looked up from germline, CDR1 is SGHTA and CDR2 is FQGNSA. The CDR3 reads CASSASGTSYNEQFF. The CDR3 DNA sequence: TGTGCCAGCAGCGCTAGCGGGACCTCCTACAATGAGCAGTTCTTC.

The V and J genes are TRBV12-3 or TRBV12-4 and TRBJ1-2, with 7 bases identical to TRBD1. The CDR3 is 14 residues long. V shed 0 bases, J shed 3 bases, and the junction held 1 base outside the gene matches. The CDR3: CASSLATGYYGYTF. CDR3 in DNA: TGTGCCAGCAGTTTAGCGACAGGGTACTATGGCTACACCTTC.

This clonotype turned up a few times. V gene TRBV20-1 combines with J gene TRBJ1-5; D gene uncertain. The germline CDR1 and CDR2 sequences are DFQATT and SNEGSKA (reference sequence). The CDR3 spans 14 residues. V lost 2 bases and J lost 5, with 13 bases in between. CDR3 in DNA: TGCAGTGCTAGATGGGTGGATTTCGATCAGCCCCAGCATTTT. It is translated as CSARWVDFDQPQHF.

This clonotype was seen a few times. This chain links TRBV6-2 or TRBV6-3 with TRBJ2-1; D not certain. Germline CDR1 and CDR2: MNHEY and SVGEGT. The CDR3 spans 15 residues. V shed 0 bases and J shed 4 bases, with 10 bases lying between them. The CDR3 sequence is CASSYSIGYYNEQFF. DNA of the CDR3: TGTGCCAGCAGTTACTCGATAGGCTATTACAATGAGCAGTTCTTC.

This clonotype was detected ten times or more. The chain uses TRBV10-3 and TRBJ2-1; TRBD2 is a possible D gene (6 bases). Trimming cost V 0 bases and J 10 bases, with 13 bases left between them. This CDR3 spans 14 amino acids. Germline CDR1 ENHRY, CDR2 SYGVKD. The CDR3 nucleotides are TGTGCCATCAGTGAGTCGGGACTCCAAGGGGAGCAGTTCTTC. The encoded protein is CAISESGLQGEQFF.

This chain uses TRBV28 with TRBJ1-6; tentatively, D is TRBD1 (6 bases). Trimming cost V 6 bases and J 7 bases, with 16 bases left between them. Germline CDR1 and CDR2: MDHEN and SYDVKM. This CDR3 has 15 residues. The CDR3 protein is CASSLYSGGNSPLHF. CDR3 nucleotides: TGTGCCAGCAGCTTGTATTCGGGGGGCAATTCACCCCTCCACTTT.

Only a few counts were recorded for this clonotype. The DNA of the CDR3 is TGTGCCAGCAGCCCGGGGTGGGGAGCAGCCTCCTCGGGGTACGAGCAGTACTTC. Translated: CASSPGWGAASSGYEQYF. V gene TRBV7-6 combines with J gene TRBJ2-7; tentatively, D is TRBD2 (5 bases). The CDR3 is 18 residues long. V was trimmed by 5 bases and J by 4 bases, leaving 27 bases between them. Germline V lookup: CDR1 SGHVS, CDR2 FNYEAQ.

The rearrangement joins TRBV6-2 or TRBV6-3 to TRBJ2-7; the match to TRBD2 covers 9 bases. The germline gives CDR1 MNHEY, CDR2 SVGEGT. Unmatched junction bases numbered 8, after V lost 0 bases and J lost 2 bases. CDR3 size: 17 residues. The CDR3 coding sequence is TGTGCCAGCAGTTACTCGAACCCAGCGGGGGGCCCCTACGAGCAGTACTTC. Translation: CASSYSNPAGGPYEQYF.

CDR3 nucleotide sequence: TGTGCCAGCAGCCCCGGGACAGGGGTGTACACTGAAGCTTTCTTT. Its translation: CASSPGTGVYTEAFF. V and J are TRBV6-1 and TRBJ1-1; TRBD1 matches 10 bases. The CDR3 loop spans 15 amino acids. V was pared by 6 bases and J by 3 bases, with 7 bases of the junction left unmatched. Looked up from germline, CDR1 is MNHNS and CDR2 is SASEGT.